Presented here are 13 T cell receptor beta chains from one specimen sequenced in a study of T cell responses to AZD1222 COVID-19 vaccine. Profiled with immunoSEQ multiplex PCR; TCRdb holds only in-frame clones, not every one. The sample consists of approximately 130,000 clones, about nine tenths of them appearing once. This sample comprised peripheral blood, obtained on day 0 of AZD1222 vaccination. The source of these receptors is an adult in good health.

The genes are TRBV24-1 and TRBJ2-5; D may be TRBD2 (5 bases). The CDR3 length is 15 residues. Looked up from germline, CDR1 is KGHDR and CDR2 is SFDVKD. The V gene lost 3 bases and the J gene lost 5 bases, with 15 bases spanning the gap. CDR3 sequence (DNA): TGTGCCACCAGTGATGGAGCGGATACCCTTGAGACCCAGTACTTC. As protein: CATSDGADTLETQYF.

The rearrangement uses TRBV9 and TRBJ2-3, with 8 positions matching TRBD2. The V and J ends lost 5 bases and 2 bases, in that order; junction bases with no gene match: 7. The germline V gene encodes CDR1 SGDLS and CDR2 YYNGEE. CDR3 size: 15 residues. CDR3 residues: CASSTSGVATDTQYF. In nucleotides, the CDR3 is TGTGCCAGCAGTACTAGCGGAGTCGCCACAGATACGCAGTATTTT.

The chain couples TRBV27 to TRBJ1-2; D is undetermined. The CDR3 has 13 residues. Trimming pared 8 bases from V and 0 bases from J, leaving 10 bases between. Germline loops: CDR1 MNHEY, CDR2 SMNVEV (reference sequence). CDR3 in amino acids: CASGGYSNYGYTF. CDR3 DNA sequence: TGTGCCAGCGGCGGATACTCTAACTATGGCTACACCTTC.

For the CDR3, the DNA is TGTGCCAGTAGTATACGGGGGGTGTATGGCTACACCTTC. The encoded protein is CASSIRGVYGYTF. V usage is TRBV19 and J usage is TRBJ1-2; tentative D call: TRBD1 (5 bases). Germline V gives CDR1 LNHDA, CDR2 SQIVND (reference sequence). The CDR3 runs 13 residues. Trimming stripped 2 bases from V and 5 bases from J, with 9 bases between.

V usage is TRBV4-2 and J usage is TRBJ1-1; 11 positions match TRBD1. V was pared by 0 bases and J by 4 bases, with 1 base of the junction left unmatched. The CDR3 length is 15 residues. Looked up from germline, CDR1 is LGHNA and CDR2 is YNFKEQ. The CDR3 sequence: CASSQEGTGGTEAFF. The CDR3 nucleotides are TGTGCCAGCAGCCAAGAGGGGACAGGGGGCACTGAAGCTTTCTTT.

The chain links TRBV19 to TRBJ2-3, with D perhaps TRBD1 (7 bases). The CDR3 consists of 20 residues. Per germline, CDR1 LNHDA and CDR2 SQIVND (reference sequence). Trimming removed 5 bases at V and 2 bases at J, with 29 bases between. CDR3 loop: CASSPQPGGGAGTLTDTQYF. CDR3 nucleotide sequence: TGTGCCAGTAGTCCTCAACCAGGGGGAGGTGCGGGGACCCTCACAGATACGCAGTATTTT.

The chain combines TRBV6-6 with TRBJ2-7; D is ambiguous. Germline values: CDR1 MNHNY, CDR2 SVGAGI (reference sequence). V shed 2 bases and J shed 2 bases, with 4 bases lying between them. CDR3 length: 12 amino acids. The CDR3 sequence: CASSYRAYEQYF. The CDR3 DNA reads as TGTGCCAGCAGTTACAGAGCCTACGAGCAGTACTTC.

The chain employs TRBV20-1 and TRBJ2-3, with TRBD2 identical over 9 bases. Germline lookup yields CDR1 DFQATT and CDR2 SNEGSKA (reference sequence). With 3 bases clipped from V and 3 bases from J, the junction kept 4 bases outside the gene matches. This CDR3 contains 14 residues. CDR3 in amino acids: CSASMAGGTDTQYF. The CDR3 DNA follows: TGCAGTGCTAGTATGGCGGGAGGGACAGATACGCAGTATTTT.

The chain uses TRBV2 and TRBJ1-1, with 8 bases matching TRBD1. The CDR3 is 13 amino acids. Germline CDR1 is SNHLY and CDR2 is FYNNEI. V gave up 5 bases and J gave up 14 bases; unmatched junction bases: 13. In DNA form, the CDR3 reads TGTGCCAGCAGTCCCGGCCAGGGGGCCATCGGCTTCTTT. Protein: CASSPGQGAIGFF.

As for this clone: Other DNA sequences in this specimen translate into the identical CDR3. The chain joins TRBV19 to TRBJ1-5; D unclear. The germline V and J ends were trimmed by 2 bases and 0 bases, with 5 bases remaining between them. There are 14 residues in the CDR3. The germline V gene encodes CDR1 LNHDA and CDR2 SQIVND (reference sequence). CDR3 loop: CASSIRDSNQPQHF. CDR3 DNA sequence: TGTGCCAGTAGTATAAGAGATAGCAATCAGCCCCAGCATTTT.

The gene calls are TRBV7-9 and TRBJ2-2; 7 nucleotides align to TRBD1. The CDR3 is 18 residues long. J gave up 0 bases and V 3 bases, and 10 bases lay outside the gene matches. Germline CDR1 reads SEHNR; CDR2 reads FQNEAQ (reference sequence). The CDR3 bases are TGTGCCAGCAGCTTTCGGAAAACAGGGGATGCGAACACCGGGGAGCTGTTTTTT. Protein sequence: CASSFRKTGDANTGELFF.

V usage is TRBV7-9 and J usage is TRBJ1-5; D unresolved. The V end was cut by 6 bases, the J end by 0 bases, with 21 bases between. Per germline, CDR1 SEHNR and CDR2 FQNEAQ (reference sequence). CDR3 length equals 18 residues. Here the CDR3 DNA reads TGTGCCAGCAGTTTTAGCAGTAAGGGTGGTCATAGCAATCAGCCCCAGCATTTT. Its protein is CASSFSSKGGHSNQPQHF.

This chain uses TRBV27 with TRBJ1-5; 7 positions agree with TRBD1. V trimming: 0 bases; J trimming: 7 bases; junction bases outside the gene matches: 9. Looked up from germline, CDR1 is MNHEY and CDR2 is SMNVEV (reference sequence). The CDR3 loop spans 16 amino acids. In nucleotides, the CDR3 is TGTGCCAGCAGTTTATCATCGACAGGGTCACGGCAGCCCCAGCATTTT. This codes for CASSLSSTGSRQPQHF.